Following are 22 T cell receptor beta chains from one sample sequenced in a study of human T cells and chemical hapten exposure. Time point noted: pre-sensitization, week 0. The treatment was: therapeutic diphenylcyclopropenone sensitization with weekly scalp DPC. In TCRdb, the RACE reads were re-called with MiXCR into one record per CDR3 protein. The sample gives about 80,000 distinct CDR3 sequences, 12% to 15% of which show up once; about 4.9% is in the top ten. Sample: whole blood, taken in connection with sensitization to the hapten diphenylcyclopropenone (DPC). These receptors were collected from a woman aged 50 to 60 with alopecia areata. Some clones in this sample may be carry-over from other donors' samples.

The table lists this clonotype with a few counts. The V gene is TRBV15, the J gene TRBJ2-7; the D gene is possibly TRBD2 (6 bases). Trimming stripped 5 bases from V and 4 bases from J, with 12 bases between. This CDR3 has 13 residues. In germline, CDR1 is LNHNV, CDR2 YYDKDF (reference sequence). The CDR3 coding sequence is TGTGCCACCAGCTGGGACTCCAGATACGAGCAGTACTTC. The encoded protein is CATSWDSRYEQYF.

This clonotype was observed many times. The gene calls are TRBV20-1 and TRBJ1-5, with 7 bases identical to TRBD1. This CDR3 is built from 16 residues. In germline, CDR1 is DFQATT, CDR2 SNEGSKA (reference sequence). Trimming cost V 5 bases and J 7 bases; bases outside gene matches: 17. As DNA, the CDR3 is TGCAGTGCTGGGGTTAGGGGACAGTCAAGAATGCAGCCCCAGCATTTT. Amino acids: CSAGVRGQSRMQPQHF.

The chain couples TRBV5-1 to TRBJ1-5, with unresolved D. The V and J ends lost 4 bases and 7 bases respectively, with 12 bases between them. The germline V gene encodes CDR1 SGHRS and CDR2 YFSETQ. The CDR3 runs 13 residues. CDR3 residues: CASSISGSQPQHF. CDR3 sequence (DNA): TGCGCCAGCAGCATCAGTGGCTCCCAGCCCCAGCATTTT.

The chain combines TRBV20-1 with TRBJ1-1; TRBD1 is a possible D gene (6 bases). The germline V gene has CDR1 DFQATT and CDR2 SNEGSKA (reference sequence). Trimming removed 4 bases at V and 1 base at J, with 7 bases between. The CDR3 covers 12 residues. CDR3 residues: CSAIQGNTEAFF. As DNA, the CDR3 is TGCAGTGCTATACAGGGGAACACTGAAGCTTTCTTT.

This clonotype showed up just once. The chain employs TRBV6-5 and TRBJ2-7, with 9 bases lining up with TRBD1. The length of the CDR3 is 15 residues. Unmatched junction bases numbered 9, after V lost 6 bases and J lost 3 bases. The germline V gene encodes CDR1 MNHEY and CDR2 SVGAGI. CDR3 coding DNA: TGTGCCAGCAGCCGAGAGGACAGGGGACTCTACGAGCAGTACTTC. Translation gives CASSREDRGLYEQYF.

This clonotype was detected a few times. The gene calls are TRBV11-2 and TRBJ1-6, with no clear D. This CDR3 is 17 amino acids long. Germline values: CDR1 SGHAT, CDR2 FQNNGV. The germline V and J ends were trimmed by 3 bases and 7 bases, with 19 bases remaining between them. The CDR3 coding sequence is TGTGCCAGCAGCTTTCGTCAGGTTGAGCGGGCAAATTCACCCCTCCACTTT. It specifies CASSFRQVERANSPLHF.

The rearrangement uses TRBV18 and TRBJ2-1; D gene ambiguous. This CDR3 spans 11 amino acids. With 5 bases removed from V and 7 bases from J, the gap between germline ends came to 6 bases. Germline CDR1 reads KGHSH; CDR2 reads LQKENI. In DNA, the CDR3 is TGTGCCAGCTCAAATGCTAATGAGCAGTTCTTC. It is translated as CASSNANEQFF. The whole variable domain, remainder taken from reference TRBV18 and TRBJ2-1, is NAGVMQNPRHLVRRRGQEARLRCSPMKGHSHVYWYRQLPEEGLKFMVYLQKENIIDESGMPKERFSAEFPKEGPSILRIQQVVRGDSAAYFCASSNANEQFFGPGTRLTVL.

J is TRBJ2-7 and V is TRBV15, with a possible D match to TRBD2 (6 bases). Germline values: CDR1 LNHNV, CDR2 YYDKDF (reference sequence). V lost 0 bases and J lost 2, with 11 bases in between. The CDR3 has 15 amino acids. Here the CDR3 reads CATSREGGGAYEQYF. The CDR3 DNA follows: TGTGCCACCAGCAGAGAGGGCGGAGGGGCCTACGAGCAGTACTTC.

This chain joins TRBV21-1 and TRBJ2-1; the table calls TRBD2, which could not be checked here. TRBV21-1 is a pseudogene. The CDR3 is 15 residues long. The CDR3 region is CASSIPGLAAREQFF. The CDR3 DNA follows: TGTGCCAGCAGCATTCCAGGACTAGCGGCCCGAGAGCAGTTCTTC.

This clonotype is medium-sized by share. This chain joins TRBV7-6 and TRBJ2-2; no definite D call. This CDR3 spans 17 amino acids. Germline V gives CDR1 SGHVS, CDR2 FNYEAQ. The V end lost 0 bases, the J end lost 0 bases, and 11 bases lay between the germline ends. The CDR3 bases are TGTGCCAGCAGCTTAGCCCACGGGTACGCGAACACCGGGGAGCTGTTTTTT. Translated, it gives CASSLAHGYANTGELFF.

The chain combines TRBV7-2 with TRBJ2-3; 9 positions match TRBD2. The CDR3 spans 15 residues. CDR1 is SGHTA and CDR2 is FQGNSA in the germline V gene. Trimming at V came to 0 bases and at J to 3 bases, leaving 1 base not matched to a gene. CDR3 nucleotide sequence: TGTGCCAGCAGCTTAGCGGCGGGAGGGACAGATACGCAGTATTTT. Amino acid sequence: CASSLAAGGTDTQYF.

This clonotype was counted a few times. The chain combines TRBV18 with TRBJ2-3; D uncertain. V was shortened by 1 base and J by 0 bases, with 5 bases between the two germline ends. Germline CDR1 KGHSH, CDR2 LQKENI. The CDR3 length is 14 residues. The CDR3 is CASSPQRSTDTQYF. The CDR3 DNA reads TGTGCCAGCTCACCACAAAGGAGCACAGATACGCAGTATTTT.

The genes are TRBV6-5 and TRBJ1-4, with D possibly being TRBD1 (6 bases). The CDR3 has 15 residues. V lost 0 bases, J lost 8 bases, and 13 bases lay in between. In germline, CDR1 is MNHEY, CDR2 SVGAGI. The CDR3 DNA reads as TGTGCCAGCAGTTACTCGGGGGGCGTAAGCGAAAAACTGTTTTTT. This sequence encodes CASSYSGGVSEKLFF.

V gene TRBV30 combines with J gene TRBJ1-2, with D maybe TRBD1 (5 bases). The V gene's germline CDR1 is GTSNPN and CDR2 SVGIG (reference sequence). The CDR3 contains 14 residues. V lost 3 bases to trimming and J lost 8 bases, with 19 bases between them. Here the CDR3 reads CAWRFGTGSWGYTF. The DNA for the CDR3 is TGTGCCTGGAGGTTTGGGACTGGCTCATGGGGCTACACCTTC. The entire variable domain, with the rest obtained from reference TRBV30 and TRBJ1-2, is as follows: SQTIHQWPATLVQPVGSPLSLECTVEGTSNPNLYWYRQAAGRGLQLLFYSVGIGQISSEVPQNLSASRPQDRQFILSSKKLLLSDSGFYLCAWRFGTGSWGYTFGSGTRLTVV.

This chain connects TRBV27 to TRBJ1-1; TRBD1 is a possible D gene (6 bases). Germline assignment: CDR1 MNHEY and CDR2 SMNVEV (reference sequence). The CDR3 is 14 amino acids. V was clipped by 5 bases and J by 2 bases, with 12 bases between them. CDR3 DNA sequence: TGTGCCAGCAGTGGCTGGACAGCCAACACTGAAGCTTTCTTT. This gives the protein CASSGWTANTEAFF.

V usage is TRBV12-3 or TRBV12-4 and J usage is TRBJ1-1; D gene uncertain. This CDR3 is 12 amino acids long. Trimming removed 8 bases at V and 2 bases at J, with 9 bases between. The CDR3 DNA follows: TGTGCCAGCCCCCCCGACAACACTGAAGCTTTCTTT. Amino acid sequence: CASPPDNTEAFF.

This clonotype was recorded a few times. The chain uses TRBV7-8 and TRBJ2-7; D perhaps matches TRBD2 (5 bases). V was pared by 5 bases and J by 2 bases, with 13 bases between. Germline V lookup: CDR1 SGHVS, CDR2 FQNEAQ. The CDR3 length is 14 residues. Here the CDR3 reads CASSPPGRTYEQYF. CDR3 nucleotides: TGTGCCAGCAGCCCCCCGGGGAGAACCTACGAGCAGTACTTC.

This clonotype was seen more than once but under ten times. CDR3: CASSPSQGYNEQFF. The CDR3 DNA reads TGTGCCAGCAGCCCATCACAGGGCTACAATGAGCAGTTCTTC. The rearrangement uses TRBV7-6 and TRBJ2-1; possible D gene TRBD1, 6 bases. From germline, CDR1 is SGHVS and CDR2 FNYEAQ. This CDR3 has 14 residues. The V gene lost 5 bases and the J gene lost 3 bases, with 11 bases spanning the gap.

This clonotype came up many times. This chain joins TRBV14 and TRBJ2-1; no clear D. Trimming removed 1 base from V and 0 bases from J, with 7 bases in between. The CDR3 length is 15 residues. Germline V gives CDR1 SGHDN, CDR2 FVKESK. The DNA of the CDR3 is TGTGCCAGCAGCCAAGGAGGTAGCTCCTACAATGAGCAGTTCTTC. Encoded protein: CASSQGGSSYNEQFF.

The V and J genes are TRBV3-1 and TRBJ2-6, with D possibly being TRBD1 (5 bases). CDR3 size: 12 residues. CDR1 is LGHDT and CDR2 is YNNKEL in the germline V gene (reference sequence). V was cut by 8 bases and J by 4 bases, with 6 bases left in between. This CDR3 reads CASQGGANVLTF. The CDR3 DNA reads as TGTGCCAGCCAGGGCGGGGCCAACGTCCTGACTTTC.

The chain is built from TRBV29-1 and TRBJ2-3; 7 bases fit TRBD1. This CDR3 region has 13 residues. CDR1 SQVTM and CDR2 ANQGSEA come from the germline V gene. V lost 3 bases, J lost 6 bases, and 6 bases stayed unmatched. DNA of the CDR3: TGCAGCGTTGAGGAGCAGGGGGATGATACGCAGTATTTT. This encodes CSVEEQGDDTQYF.

This clonotype was detected only a few times. The CDR3 loop is CSARVGQGFPQYF. CDR3 DNA: TGCAGTGCTAGGGTGGGACAGGGGTTTCCCCAGTACTTC. V usage is TRBV20-1 and J usage is TRBJ2-5; 10 nucleotides align to TRBD1. The CDR3 has 13 residues. J was trimmed by 9 bases and V by 3 bases; bases with no gene match: 7. Germline CDR1 DFQATT, CDR2 SNEGSKA (reference sequence).